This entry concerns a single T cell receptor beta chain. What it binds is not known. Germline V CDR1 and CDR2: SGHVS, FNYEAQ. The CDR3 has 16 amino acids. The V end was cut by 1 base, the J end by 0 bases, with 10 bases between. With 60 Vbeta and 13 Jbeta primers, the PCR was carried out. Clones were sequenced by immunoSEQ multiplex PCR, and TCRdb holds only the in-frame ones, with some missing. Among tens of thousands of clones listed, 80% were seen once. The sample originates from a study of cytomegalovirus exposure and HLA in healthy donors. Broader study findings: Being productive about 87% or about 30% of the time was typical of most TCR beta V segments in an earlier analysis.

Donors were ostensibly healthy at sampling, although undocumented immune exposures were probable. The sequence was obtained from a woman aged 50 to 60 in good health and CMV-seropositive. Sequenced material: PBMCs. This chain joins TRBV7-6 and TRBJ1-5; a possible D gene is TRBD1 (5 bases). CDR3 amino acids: CASSLDQGTSNQPQHF. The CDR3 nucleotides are TGTGCCAGCAGCTTAGATCAGGGCACTAGCAATCAGCCCCAGCATTTT.